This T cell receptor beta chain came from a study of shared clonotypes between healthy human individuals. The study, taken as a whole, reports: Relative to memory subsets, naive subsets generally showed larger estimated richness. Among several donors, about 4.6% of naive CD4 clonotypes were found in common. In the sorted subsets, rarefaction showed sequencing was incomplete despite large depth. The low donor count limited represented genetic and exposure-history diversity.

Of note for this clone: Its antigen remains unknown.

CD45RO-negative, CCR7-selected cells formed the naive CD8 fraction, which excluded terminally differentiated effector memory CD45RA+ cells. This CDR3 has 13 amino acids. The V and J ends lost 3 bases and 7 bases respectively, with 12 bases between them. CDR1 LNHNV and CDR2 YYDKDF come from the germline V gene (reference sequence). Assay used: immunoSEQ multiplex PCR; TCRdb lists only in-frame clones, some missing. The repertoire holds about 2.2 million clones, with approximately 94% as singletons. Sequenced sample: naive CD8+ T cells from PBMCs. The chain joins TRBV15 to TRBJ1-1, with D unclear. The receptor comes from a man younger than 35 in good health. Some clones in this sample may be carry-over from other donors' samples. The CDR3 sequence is CATSRQEAIEAFF. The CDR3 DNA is TGTGCCACCAGCAGGCAAGAAGCAATTGAAGCTTTCTTT.